This TCR beta chain was profiled in a study of blood T cell repertoires in COVID-19 (TCRdb year 2020). Regarding the research as a whole: The collaborator samples originated in the United States, Italy and Spain and spanned the acute and convalescent phases of COVID-19. The repertoires were released in a freely available public database intended as a resource for research on the immune response to SARS-CoV-2. Samples came from the ongoing ImmuneRACE study (first 160 participants) plus 1,254 subjects from 6 global collaborators. Where HLA class I and class II types were available, the types were taken from metadata supplied by the sample provider, not from assay-based typing. The sample metadata nearly always contained a de-identified subject ID, COVID-19 status, age in years and sex. The prospective study material was composed of cDNA or gDNA derived from T cells, B-cell-depleted T cells, or PBMCs. Deeply sampled blood TCRbeta repertoires from subjects exposed to, actively infected with, or recovered from COVID-19 were included in the dataset.

The collaborating institutions used their own protocols to collect whole blood in K2EDTA tubes. For TCRbeta analysis, collaborators shipped samples in one of three forms: frozen whole blood, isolated PBMCs, or DNA extracted from either of those sample types. TCRbeta CDR3 regions were amplified from genomic DNA using the immunoSEQ Assay, a bias-controlled multiplex PCR. Under the source paper's analysis protocol: The number of nucleated cells in each sample was estimated by amplification of reference gene primers within the assay. To quantify the absolute abundance of each unique TCRbeta CDR3 rearrangement, sequence reads were collapsed and filtered. Productive Simpson clonality was computed per sample as the square root of Simpson's diversity index over productive rearrangements. TCRdb stores this immuneACCESS table with in-frame sequences only. Part of the clones is absent; in the studies checked, under half of the shortfall reflects unresolved V genes, and no reason is known for the rest. That table gives V, J and clone size, and the DNA gave D and trimming. This sample comprises under 130,000 clones, 80% to 90% of them detected only once. The ten largest clonotypes hold about 32% of the sample.

Paper-wide results and their limitations: The quantity of clinical and demographic metadata differed by source and by participant and was supplied without curation.

Trimming removed 5 bases from V and 10 bases from J, leaving 20 bases between the germline ends. The CDR3 measures 14 amino acids from cysteine to phenylalanine. Only the CDR3 DNA stays, 42 bases, in frame from base 1. From a lookup of the germline V gene, CDR1 and CDR2 are MDHEN and SYDVKM. In this sample, this clone turned up a few times. What antigen it recognizes has not been identified. There are no base qualities to consult, and no much larger clone falls within one base. The source material was peripheral blood. The sequence was obtained from a woman over 75 with acute or convalescent COVID-19. The chain links TRBV28 with TRBJ1-2; possibly the D gene is TRBD1, per 6 matching bases. The bases are TGTGCCAGCAGTCGTGGGGACAAGAATGCGGCCTACACCTTC. This codes for CASSRGDKNAAYTF.